These 27 T cell receptor delta chains came from one sample sequenced in a study of gamma-delta chains in newborns, infants, children (dated by TCRdb to between 2018 and 2021). Instrument on record: Illumina MiSeq. TCRdb reprocessed the public reads with the caller CATT; rows with the same DNA were merged afterwards. A total of just under 5,000 delta-chain clones appear in this sample, approximately 3.3% of them only once. The ten largest clones add up to roughly 15% of the sample. Sequenced material: blood. The receptor set was obtained from a child who was a newborn, infant or young child, either healthy, febrile or measles-vaccinated (not recorded which).

The chain employs TRDV3 and TRDJ1; D might be TRDD2 (5 bases). The J gene, left out of TCRdb, was set here by checking the DNA against germline. V was pared by 3 bases and J by 0 bases, with 20 bases between. Germline assignment: CDR1 TVYSNPD and CDR2 GDNSRS (reference sequence). CDR3 length: 16 amino acids. The CDR3 spells CALISSVERYTDKLIF. The CDR3 DNA reads as TGTGCCTTAATATCTTCCGTCGAGAGGTACACCGATAAACTCATCTTT.

A few counts support this clone. The V and J genes are TRDV1 and TRDJ1; TRDD3 matches at 9 bases. The CDR3 has 18 residues. With V trimmed by 1 base and J by 3 bases, 12 bases remained unmatched. In germline, CDR1 is TSWWSYY, CDR2 QGS. CDR3 in amino acids: CALGEPDTYWGRADKLIF. The CDR3 DNA follows: TGTGCTCTTGGGGAACCAGATACGTACTGGGGGAGGGCCGATAAACTCATCTTT.

This clone has a handful of counts. The V and J genes are TRDV1 and TRDJ1; 13 nucleotides agree with TRDD3. The CDR3 runs to 18 residues. Unmatched junction bases numbered 11, after V lost 1 base and J lost 6 bases. In germline, CDR1 is TSWWSYY, CDR2 QGS. The CDR3 DNA is TGTGCTCTTGGGGAACGGGGTCCTACTGGGGGATACGCGAATAAACTCATCTTT. This translates into CALGERGPTGGYANKLIF.

A note on this clone: The junction and the germline gene differ at one end; a read error may be behind it. The chain has TRDV2 and TRDJ2, with TRDD3 identical over 8 bases. This CDR3 is 17 amino acids long. CDR1 GEAIGNYY and CDR2 EKD come from the germline V gene. The CDR3 reads CACDTVVPGGETVQLFF. As DNA, the CDR3 is TGTGCCTGTGACACCGTTGTCCCTGGGGGAGAGACAGTACAACTCTTCTTT.

This clone was counted a few times. The chain carries TRDV2 and TRDJ3, with TRDD3 matching 9 bases. The CDR3 covers 21 residues. Germline-derived CDR1 and CDR2 are GEAIGNYY and EKD. J was trimmed by 0 bases and V by 1 base; bases with no gene match: 12. The DNA for the CDR3 is TGTGCCTGTGACACTCTAGGAGGGGGATACCCCGGCTCCTGGGACACCCGACAGATGTTTTTC. Translating gives CACDTLGGGYPGSWDTRQMFF.

This clone turned up a few times. Possible read error: a much larger clone is one base away. The V gene is TRDV2, the J gene TRDJ3; 8 bases map to TRDD3. J gave up 0 bases and V 0 bases, and 3 bases lay outside the gene matches. CDR1 and CDR2 (germline): GEAIGNYY, EKD. The CDR3 runs to 18 residues. The CDR3 region is CACDTVLGVSWDTRQMFF. CDR3 DNA: TGTGCCTGTGACACCGTACTGGGGGTCTCCTGGGACACCCGACAGATGTTTTTC.

This clone was seen a few times. The V and J genes are TRDV1 and TRDJ1; TRDD3 might be the D (6 bases). The CDR3 extends over 23 amino acids. CDR1 and CDR2 from the germline V gene are TSWWSYY and QGS. V was cut by 2 bases and J by 0 bases, with 34 bases left in between. CDR3 residues: CALGELPPPTSLTLGGYTDKLIF. CDR3 DNA: TGTGCTCTTGGGGAATTGCCCCCCCCTACGAGCCTTACCTTGGGGGGCTACACCGATAAACTCATCTTT.

This clone has just a few counts. The junction differs from germline at one of its ends, possibly a read error. This chain connects TRDV2 to TRDJ3; 13 bases are a match to TRDD3. Germline V gene sequence: CDR1 GEAIGNYY, CDR2 EKD. This CDR3 has 19 residues. In DNA, the CDR3 is TGTGCCTGTGACATACTGGGGGATACGCGCTCCTGGGGCACCCGACAGATGTTTTTC. This gives the protein CACDILGDTRSWGTRQMFF.

This clone has just a few counts. A read error is possible here, since a much larger clone lies one base away. Other DNA variants within this sample encode the same CDR3. The chain has TRDV2 and TRDJ3; the match to TRDD3 covers 9 bases. The J segment lost 0 bases and the V segment lost 3 bases, leaving 5 bases of the junction unmatched. The germline V gene has CDR1 GEAIGNYY and CDR2 EKD. The CDR3 runs 18 residues. The CDR3 coding sequence is TGTGCCTGTGACTTACTGGGGGAGAGCTCCTGGGACACCCGACAGATGTTTTTC. Its translation: CACDLLGESSWDTRQMFF.

Of note for this clone: This likely traces to a read error, being one base from a far larger clone. This sample includes further DNA sequences coding for the same CDR3. V gene TRDV2 combines with J gene TRDJ2; 9 nucleotides align to TRDD3. This CDR3 spans 16 amino acids. Germline assignment: CDR1 GEAIGNYY and CDR2 EKD. V gave up 2 bases and J gave up 0 bases; unmatched junction bases: 3. For the CDR3, the DNA is TGTGCCTGTGACATACTGGGGGACACTTTGACAGCACAACTCTTCTTT. Translated: CACDILGDTLTAQLFF.

V is TRDV1 and J is TRDJ1; tentatively, D is TRDD2 (5 bases). Germline V gives CDR1 TSWWSYY, CDR2 QGS. The V end was cut by 1 base, the J end by 4 bases, with 7 bases between. This CDR3 has 13 residues. The CDR3 DNA follows: TGTGCTCTTGGGGAACCCTCCTACGATAAACTCATCTTT. Its protein product is CALGEPSYDKLIF.

This clone occurred a few times. The chain is built from TRDV2 and TRDJ3, with 11 bases identical to TRDD3. The CDR3 runs 20 residues. The trim removed 0 bases at V and 2 bases at J, leaving 8 bases unmatched. Germline CDR1 reads GEAIGNYY; CDR2 reads EKD. CDR3 bases: TGTGCCTGTGACACCGTTAGTGTTGGGGGATACGCCTGGGACACCCGACAGATGTTTTTC. Protein: CACDTVSVGGYAWDTRQMFF.

The table lists this clone with a few counts. The chain combines TRDV2 with TRDJ1; 9 nucleotides agree with TRDD3. The CDR3 spans 15 residues. CDR1 GEAIGNYY and CDR2 EKD come from the germline V gene. Losses at the gene ends were 1 base for V and 3 bases for J; bases not matched to a gene: 5. CDR3 sequence reads: CACDTVGDKADKLIF. The CDR3 DNA is TGTGCCTGTGACACTGTGGGGGATAAAGCCGATAAACTCATCTTT.

A remark on this clone: A much larger clone differs by one base, so this may be a read error. Additional DNA sequences in this sample encode the identical CDR3. CDR3 amino acids: CACDTGGYRSWDTRQMFF. DNA of the CDR3: TGTGCCTGTGACACTGGGGGATACAGATCCTGGGACACCCGACAGATGTTTTTC. The chain has TRDV2 and TRDJ3; 10 bases align to TRDD3. V gave up 1 base and J gave up 1 base; unmatched junction bases: 3. The germline CDR1 and CDR2 sequences are GEAIGNYY and EKD. This CDR3 has 18 amino acids.

There are a few counts of this clone. The rearrangement joins TRDV2 to TRDJ3; TRDD3 matches 12 bases. Germline loops: CDR1 GEAIGNYY, CDR2 EKD. This CDR3 is built from 20 residues. V lost 0 bases, J lost 0 bases, and 5 bases stayed unmatched. As DNA, the CDR3 is TGTGCCTGTGACACCGCTGGGGGATACGCGCGCTCCTGGGACACCCGACAGATGTTTTTC. Protein sequence: CACDTAGGYARSWDTRQMFF.

This clone was observed a few times. A much bigger clone sits one base away, suggesting this may be a read error. The sample carries other DNA sequences with the same CDR3. J is TRDJ3 and V is TRDV2; TRDD3 matches at 11 bases. Losses at the gene ends were 1 base for V and 2 bases for J; bases not matched to a gene: 3. The CDR3 is 18 residues long. Per the germline V gene, CDR1 is GEAIGNYY and CDR2 is EKD. For the CDR3, the DNA is TGTGCCTGTGACACTGGGGGATACGGCGCCTGGGACACCCGACAGATGTTTTTC. This translates into CACDTGGYGAWDTRQMFF.

For this clone: This sample also contains other DNA sequences that code for the same CDR3. This chain uses TRDV2 with TRDJ3; 10 positions match TRDD3. Trimming cost V 3 bases and J 0 bases; bases outside gene matches: 4. CDR1 is GEAIGNYY, CDR2 EKD, per germline. The CDR3 sequence is 18 residues long. Here the CDR3 DNA reads TGTGCCTGTGACTTACTGGGGGATTCCTCCTGGGACACCCGACAGATGTTTTTC. It specifies CACDLLGDSSWDTRQMFF.

This clone showed up just a few times. The V gene is TRDV2, the J gene TRDJ2; 11 nucleotides line up with TRDD3. The CDR3 extends over 14 amino acids. The J segment lost 6 bases and the V segment lost 6 bases, leaving 5 bases of the junction unmatched. Germline V gene sequence: CDR1 GEAIGNYY, CDR2 EKD. The CDR3, as DNA: TGTGCCTGTCGGTCTGGGGGATACCCAGCACAACTCTTCTTT. Its translation is CACRSGGYPAQLFF.

This clone was picked up a small number of times. This sample also contains other DNA sequences that code for the same CDR3. The rearrangement uses TRDV2 and TRDJ3; 12 bases are a match to TRDD3. With 0 bases clipped from V and 0 bases from J, the junction kept 8 bases outside the gene matches. Germline lookup yields CDR1 GEAIGNYY and CDR2 EKD. The CDR3 runs to 21 residues. The chain's CDR3 is CACDTVLGDTPSSWDTRQMFF. In DNA form, the CDR3 reads TGTGCCTGTGACACCGTACTGGGGGATACCCCTAGCTCCTGGGACACCCGACAGATGTTTTTC.

The chain employs TRDV2 and TRDJ3; 11 bases line up with TRDD3. The length of the CDR3 is 19 residues. V lost 1 base, J lost 1 base, and 5 bases stayed unmatched. Germline lookup yields CDR1 GEAIGNYY and CDR2 EKD. The CDR3 loop is CACDTGGYGRSWDTRQMFF. CDR3 nucleotide sequence: TGTGCCTGTGACACTGGGGGATACGGAAGGTCCTGGGACACCCGACAGATGTTTTTC.

This clone was detected a few times. V is TRDV2 and J is TRDJ3, with TRDD3 matching 13 bases. The germline CDR1 and CDR2 sequences are GEAIGNYY and EKD. There are 20 residues in the CDR3. The junction had 9 bases not matched to a gene; V was cut back by 3 bases and J by 2 bases. The DNA of the CDR3 is TGTGCCTGTGACTCTGTACTGGGGGATACGCGGACCTGGGACACCCGACAGATGTTTTTC. Translated, it gives CACDSVLGDTRTWDTRQMFF.

This clone was counted only a few times. J is TRDJ3 and V is TRDV2; TRDD3 matches 8 bases. The CDR3 has 19 residues. CDR1 is GEAIGNYY, CDR2 EKD, per germline. Germline trimming cut 1 base from V and 2 bases from J; bases unmatched to any gene: 9. CDR3 DNA sequence: TGTGCCTGTGACACGATGGGGATACTAGAGACCTGGGACACCCGACAGATGTTTTTC. This translates into CACDTMGILETWDTRQMFF.

This clone showed up just a few times. The chain uses TRDV2 and TRDJ3; 11 bases map to TRDD3. Germline CDR1 reads GEAIGNYY; CDR2 reads EKD. Unmatched junction bases numbered 6, after V lost 3 bases and J lost 0 bases. The CDR3 extends over 19 amino acids. The CDR3 loop reads CACDVLTGGYSWDTRQMFF. CDR3 in DNA: TGTGCCTGTGACGTTCTTACTGGGGGATACTCCTGGGACACCCGACAGATGTTTTTC.

Points on this clone: A single base separates this from a much larger clone, so it may be a read error. V usage is TRDV2 and J usage is TRDJ3, with 13 bases matching TRDD3. The J gene is absent in TCRdb and was assigned here via DNA matching to germline. The CDR3 loop spans 21 amino acids. V shed 0 bases and J 0 bases; nucleotides not matched to a gene: 7. Germline-derived CDR1 and CDR2 are GEAIGNYY and EKD. The CDR3 spells CACDTVLGDTPSSWDTRQMFF. CDR3 nucleotide sequence: TGTGCCTGTGACACCGTACTGGGGGATACGCCTAGCTCCTGGGACACCCGACAGATGTTTTTC.

In nucleotides, the CDR3 is TGTGCCTGGACGCCTTCCTGGGGATACTTCGCCGATAAACTCATCTTT. It codes for CAWTPSWGYFADKLIF. The V and J genes are TRDV2 and TRDJ1; D is possibly TRDD3 (8 bases). Per the germline V gene, CDR1 is GEAIGNYY and CDR2 is EKD. Trimming stripped 7 bases from V and 3 bases from J, with 23 bases between. The CDR3 length is 16 residues.

The CDR3 sequence: CALGGNTILGFMVTDKLIF. The CDR3 nucleotides are TGTGCTCTTGGGGGGAATACCATACTGGGGTTCATGGTGACCGATAAACTCATCTTT. The chain couples TRDV1 to TRDJ1, with 7 bases that match TRDD3. This CDR3 has 19 amino acids. J was trimmed by 2 bases and V by 4 bases; bases with no gene match: 19. Germline values: CDR1 TSWWSYY, CDR2 QGS.

Relative to its sample, this clone is medium-sized (0.01 to 0.1%). The gene calls are TRDV2 and TRDJ2; D remains ambiguous. Germline CDR1 is GEAIGNYY and CDR2 is EKD. There are 13 residues in the CDR3. Trimming took 4 bases from V and 0 from J, leaving 5 bases between them. CDR3 residues: CACESALTAQLFF. CDR3 nucleotide sequence: TGTGCCTGTGAATCCGCTTTGACAGCACAACTCTTCTTT.